The rows below give T cell receptor beta chains drawn from one sample of a study of blood T cell repertoires in COVID-19. Produced via immunoSEQ multiplex PCR; TCRdb's table is partial and in-frame only. The sample contains approximately 150,000 clones, 75% to 90% of which appear only once. Sequencing was performed on peripheral blood. These receptors were obtained from a man in his sixties with active or convalescent COVID-19. CDR3s include the opening cysteine and the closing phenylalanine or tryptophan. D genes are given only for firm matches. Rows may omit the clone size; those that give it use once, few, many or a size class.

d_gene	abundance	len	v_gene	j_gene	CDR3aa	CDR3nt
NA	NA	14	TRBV28	TRBJ1-1	CASSLAGIFTEAFF	TGTGCCAGCAGTTTAGCAGGGATTTTCACTGAAGCTTTCTTT
NA	NA	14	TRBV5-1	TRBJ1-4	CASSQEGSNEKLFF	TGCGCCAGCAGCCAGGAGGGATCTAATGAAAAACTGTTTTTT
NA	NA	16	TRBV11-2	TRBJ1-2	CASSPYPDIQTEGYTF	TGTGCCAGCAGCCCATACCCGGACATACAAACGGAGGGCTACACCTTC
TRBD1	NA	17	TRBV6-2/TRBV6-3	TRBJ2-7	CASSPGTGVSRSYEQYF	TGTGCCAGCAGCCCTGGCACAGGGGTTTCGCGTTCCTACGAGCAGTACTTC
NA	NA	14	TRBV7-9	TRBJ2-3	CASSRRQGTDTQYF	TGTGCCAGCAGCCGAAGGCAGGGAACAGATACGCAGTATTTT
NA	NA	16	TRBV27	TRBJ1-4	CASYPRGGPLNEKLFF	TGTGCCAGCTACCCCCGGGGGGGGCCCCTTAATGAAAAACTGTTTTTT
TRBD1	NA	14	TRBV7-8	TRBJ1-5	CASSDRAGNQPQHF	TGTGCCAGCAGCGACAGGGCTGGCAATCAGCCCCAGCATTTT
NA	few	14	TRBV6-6	TRBJ1-1	CASSVLTGFPEAFF	TGTGCCAGCAGCGTTCTCACAGGGTTTCCTGAAGCTTTCTTT
TRBD1	NA	14	TRBV25-1	TRBJ1-2	CASSAQTGNYGYTF	TGTGCCAGCAGTGCACAGACAGGGAACTATGGCTACACCTTC
TRBD2	NA	14	TRBV27	TRBJ2-1	CASAGTSAYNEQFF	TGTGCCAGCGCCGGGACTAGCGCATACAATGAGCAGTTCTTC
NA	few	16	TRBV7-3	TRBJ2-5	CASSFKPGHRQETQYF	TGTGCCAGCAGCTTTAAGCCGGGACACCGCCAAGAGACCCAGTACTTC
TRBD1	NA	12	TRBV10-3	TRBJ2-3	CAVRGPADTQYF	TGTGCCGTCAGGGGGCCGGCAGATACGCAGTATTTT
TRBD2	NA	12	TRBV9	TRBJ2-1	CASSYSGNEQFF	TGTGCCAGCAGCTATAGCGGGAATGAGCAGTTCTTC
TRBD2	NA	16	TRBV11-2	TRBJ2-1	CASSHSTSGRSQEQFF	TGTGCCAGCAGCCACTCGACTAGCGGGAGGTCCCAGGAGCAGTTCTTC
TRBD1	NA	15	TRBV14	TRBJ1-2	CASSLQSRGQFGYTF	TGTGCCAGCAGTTTGCAAAGCAGGGGGCAATTTGGCTACACCTTC
TRBD2	NA	17	TRBV30	TRBJ2-5	CAWTVGLAGLGGETQYF	TGTGCCTGGACCGTAGGGCTAGCGGGACTCGGGGGGGAGACCCAGTACTTC
TRBD1	NA	15	TRBV9	TRBJ1-2	CASSLGTGSSYGYTF	TGTGCCAGCAGCCTTGGGACAGGGAGTAGCTATGGCTACACCTTC
TRBD2	once	15	TRBV7-3	TRBJ2-3	CASSRKLAGLDTQYF	TGTGCCAGCAGCCGTAAACTAGCGGGATTAGATACGCAGTATTTT
TRBD1	NA	11	TRBV6-6	TRBJ1-6	CASSGGSPLHF	TGTGCCAGTTCAGGGGGTTCACCCCTCCACTTT
NA	NA	16	TRBV7-2	TRBJ2-6	CASSLGPVSGANVLTF	TGTGCCAGCAGCTTAGGCCCGGTCTCGGGGGCCAACGTCCTGACTTTC
NA	NA	12	TRBV14	TRBJ2-5	CASSLLRGTQYF	TGTGCCAGCAGCCTTCTTCGCGGGACCCAGTACTTC
TRBD1	NA	12	TRBV4-1	TRBJ1-1	CASSPTGDGAFF	TGCGCCAGCAGCCCTACAGGGGACGGGGCTTTCTTT